This T cell receptor beta chain is from a study of graft-versus-host responses after intestinal transplantation. Study-wide background: Among the recipients, all got anti-thymocyte globulin induction and then tacrolimus and steroids for around 3 years.

Study-level results: The highest levels of circulating GvH clones went along with early declines in HvG clones after transplant. GvH clones were identified in recipient marrow, with some first appearing in ileum or blood.

Data came from immunoSEQ multiplex PCR; TCRdb stores just in-frame clones and leaves some out. The sample holds 23,000 or so clones, around nine tenths seen once. On this clone itself: Its specificity is not known.

Trimming took 4 bases from V and 6 from J; bases not matched to a gene: 9. CDR1 and CDR2 from the germline V gene are SGDLS and YYNGEE. The CDR3 length is 14 residues. The genes are TRBV9 and TRBJ2-7; 8 bases match TRBD1. This sequence was found in a human patient who received an intestinal transplant, so some T cells may come from the graft donor. The sample was PBMCs, taken approximately 38 days after intestinal transplant. CDR3 residues: CASSPWDRSREQYF. The CDR3 DNA is TGTGCCAGCAGCCCTTGGGACAGGAGCCGCGAGCAGTACTTC.